Below, one TCR beta chain is given with its context. This clone was seen once. Its binding antigen is unknown. The input lacks base qualities; no much larger clone sits a single base away. The time point label on this specimen signifies: 24 weeks on oral tofacitinib. Explained via the paper, the treatment or condition label denotes: oral pan-JAK inhibitor, 5-10 mg twice daily. Lesional scalp punch biopsies and peripheral blood were collected from alopecia areata patients. PBMCs were isolated by density centrifugation and stained for CD3, CD4 and CD8, after which CD4+ and CD8+ T cells were sorted on a FACSAria. The sample comes from a study of CD8+ T cells in alopecia areata listed by TCRdb under 2018. At the level of the whole study: Treated patients were enrolled in an open-label pilot trial of oral tofacitinib at 5 to 10 mg twice daily for moderate-to-severe alopecia areata. Tofacitinib was administered for 6 to 18 months, and 6 months of follow-up off drug were then conducted to assess delayed response and recurrence. For the treated patients, the SALT score, which quantifies what percentage of scalp surface area is affected, served as the measure of disease severity. To study T cell clonal expansion in alopecia areata, the researchers applied high-throughput TCRbeta sequencing to both the C3H/HeJ mouse model and human patients. In humans, TCRbeta sequencing was performed on scalp tissue and on sorted CD4+ and CD8+ peripheral blood T cells from healthy controls and from patients with patchy or totalis/universalis alopecia areata. Biopsies were taken from tofacitinib-treated patients at baseline and at 4 and 24 weeks of treatment, and a later scalp biopsy was taken in several of the tofacitinib-treated patients. Clonality in the scalp was compared among normal scalp (n=4), patchy alopecia areata scalp (n=8), and alopecia totalis/universalis scalp (n=8). RNA was obtained with the PAXgene miRNA kit for fixed scalp, the miRNeasy kit for PBMCs, and the RNeasy kit for mouse skin. TCRbeta CDR3 regions were amplified by immunoSEQ multiplex PCR with 35 Vbeta forward and 13 Jbeta reverse primers.

Libraries were made using the immunoSEQ multiplex PCR assay. For TCR sequencing, RNA was extracted from every sample and reverse transcribed into cDNA to serve as template. SuperScript III was used to make first-strand cDNA, primed with a 2:1 mix of oligo-dT and random hexamers. A synthetic immune receptor repertoire was used to assess amplification bias, and residual bias was removed computationally. The source study handled its data this way. Raw reads were preprocessed for error removal, and CDR3 was defined according to IMGT conventions as running from the conserved cysteine to phenylalanine. Clonality was calculated as 1 minus Shannon entropy normalized by log2 of the number of productive unique TCRs. Scalp TCRbeta sequences were cross-referenced with sorted blood CD4 and CD8 repertoires so that the CD4 or CD8 identity of scalp clones could be inferred. This is the immuneACCESS table as TCRdb keeps it, with only in-frame sequences that have V and J called. A part of the clones is gone; compared with another copy, unresolved V genes explain less than half, and the rest is unexplained. The DNA was the basis for D and trimming; V, J and clone size are from that table. Present in this sample are approximately 160,000 clones, less than 80% of which were seen just once. Approximately 15% of the sample goes to the ten largest clones.

Here is what the overall study found, with its caveats: TCR sequences shared between patients were less clear than in mice, possibly partly because of HLA diversity in the patient population. During tofacitinib treatment, many expanded lesional clones remained in scalp and blood, and this persistence may partly explain relapse after treatment is stopped. Unlike mouse skin, which is dominated by gammadelta T cells, normal human skin has resident alphabeta T cells that are also sequenced, and this complicates analysis of the scalp TCR repertoire. Lesional scalp, especially in alopecia totalis/universalis, showed higher clonality and more expanded CD8+ clones than normal scalp, suggesting antigenic drive. Because the treated cohort was small and had just a single nonresponder, larger studies are needed to establish links between baseline CD8+ expansion and response. Tofacitinib significantly lowered scalp clonality and the number of expanded CD8+ clones among the top 100 scalp clones.

The CDR3 numbers 13 residues from cysteine through phenylalanine. The kept DNA is CDR3 alone, 39 bases in frame from the first base. V drops 2 bases and J drops 8 bases, leaving 7 bases in between. Per the germline V gene, MNHEY is the CDR1 and SVGAGI is the CDR2. Here the sequenced sample was CD4+ T cells sorted from blood, taken at week 24, from a patient treated with tofacitinib. Rearrangement joined TRBV6-5 to TRBJ1-6; matching of 5 bases hints at TRBD1 as the D gene. This sequence originates from a human donor with alopecia areata. The DNA sequence is as follows: TGTGCCAGCAGTTACGTCAGGGATTCACCCCTCCACTTT. The resulting protein is CASSYVRDSPLHF.